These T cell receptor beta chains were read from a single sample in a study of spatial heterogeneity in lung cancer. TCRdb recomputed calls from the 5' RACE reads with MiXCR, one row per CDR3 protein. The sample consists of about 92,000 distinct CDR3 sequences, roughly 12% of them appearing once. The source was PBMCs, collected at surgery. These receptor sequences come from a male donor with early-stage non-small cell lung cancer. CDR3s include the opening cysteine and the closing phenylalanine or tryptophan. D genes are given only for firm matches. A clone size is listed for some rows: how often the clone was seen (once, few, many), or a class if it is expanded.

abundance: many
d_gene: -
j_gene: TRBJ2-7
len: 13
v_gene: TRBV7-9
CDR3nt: TGTGCCAGCAGCACACGACCCTCCTACGAGCAGTACTTC
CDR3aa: CASSTRPSYEQYF

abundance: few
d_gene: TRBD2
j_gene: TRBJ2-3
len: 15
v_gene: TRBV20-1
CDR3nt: TGCAGTGCTAGACCCTGGCTAGCGGGAACAGATACGCAGTATTTT
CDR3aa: CSARPWLAGTDTQYF

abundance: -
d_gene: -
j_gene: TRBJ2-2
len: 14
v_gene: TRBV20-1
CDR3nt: TGCAGTGCTAGAGCGGACACTTCCACCGGGGAGCTGTTTTTT
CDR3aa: CSARADTSTGELFF

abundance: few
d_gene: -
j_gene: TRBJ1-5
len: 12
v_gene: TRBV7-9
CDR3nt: TGTGCCAGCAGCTTCCGGGATCAGCCCCAGCATTTT
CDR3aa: CASSFRDQPQHF

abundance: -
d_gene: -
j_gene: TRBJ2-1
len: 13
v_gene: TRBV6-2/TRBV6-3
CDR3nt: TGTGCCAGCAGTTACCCACTAGCCAATGAGCAGTTCTTC
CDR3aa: CASSYPLANEQFF

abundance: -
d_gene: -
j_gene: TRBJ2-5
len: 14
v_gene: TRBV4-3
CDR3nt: TGCGCCAGCAGCACAAACGTGAGGGGGGAGACCCAGTACTTC
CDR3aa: CASSTNVRGETQYF

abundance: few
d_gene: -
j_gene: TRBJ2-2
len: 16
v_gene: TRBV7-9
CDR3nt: TGTGCCAGCAGCCCGGGAAGGACAGCTAACACCGGGGAGCTGTTTTTT
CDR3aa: CASSPGRTANTGELFF

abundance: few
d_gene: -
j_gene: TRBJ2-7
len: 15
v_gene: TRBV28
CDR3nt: TGTGCCAGCAGTTCGGTCGGTCTTCAGGTTTACGAGCAGTACTTC
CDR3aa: CASSSVGLQVYEQYF

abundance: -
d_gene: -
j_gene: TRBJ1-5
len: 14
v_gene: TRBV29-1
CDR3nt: TGCAGCGTTGCGCTCTACCCTTATGACCAGCCCCAGCATTTT
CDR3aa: CSVALYPYDQPQHF

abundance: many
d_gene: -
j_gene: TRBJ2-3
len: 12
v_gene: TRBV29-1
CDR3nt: TGCAGCACCAGGAAGGGCACAGATACGCAGTATTTT
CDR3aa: CSTRKGTDTQYF

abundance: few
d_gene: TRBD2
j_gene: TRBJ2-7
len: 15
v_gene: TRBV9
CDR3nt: TGTGCCAGCAGCTCGTTAGCGGGGGGCATTGCCGAGCAGTACTTC
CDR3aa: CASSSLAGGIAEQYF

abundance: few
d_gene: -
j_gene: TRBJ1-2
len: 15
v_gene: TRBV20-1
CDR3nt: TGCAGTGCTAGAGATAGGGTCCTTAGGGCCTATGGCTACACCTTC
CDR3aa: CSARDRVLRAYGYTF

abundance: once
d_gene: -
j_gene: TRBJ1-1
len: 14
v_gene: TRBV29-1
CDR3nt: TGCAGCGTTTCTGGACAGTATGGGAACACTGAAGCTTTCTTT
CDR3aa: CSVSGQYGNTEAFF

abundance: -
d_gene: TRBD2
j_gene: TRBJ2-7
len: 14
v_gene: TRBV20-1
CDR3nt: TGCAGTGCTGGCGAGCGGGGCCTCTCCTACGAGCAGTACTTC
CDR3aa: CSAGERGLSYEQYF

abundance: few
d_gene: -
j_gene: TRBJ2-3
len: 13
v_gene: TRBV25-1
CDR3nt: TGTGCCAGCAGTGAAGGGTTCACAGATACGCAGTATTTT
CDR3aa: CASSEGFTDTQYF

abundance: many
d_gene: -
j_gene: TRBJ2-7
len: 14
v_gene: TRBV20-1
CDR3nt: TGCAGTGCTAGGCGGGCGGGGTTCTCCTACGAGCAGTACTTC
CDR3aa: CSARRAGFSYEQYF

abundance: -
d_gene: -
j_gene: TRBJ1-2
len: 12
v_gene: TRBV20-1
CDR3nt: TGCAGTGCCCCGGAGGGGAACTATGGCTACACCTTC
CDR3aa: CSAPEGNYGYTF

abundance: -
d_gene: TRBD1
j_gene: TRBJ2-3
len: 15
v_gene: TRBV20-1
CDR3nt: TGCAGTGCTGATTCTGGCAGGGGGCTCGCAGATACGCAGTATTTT
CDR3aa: CSADSGRGLADTQYF

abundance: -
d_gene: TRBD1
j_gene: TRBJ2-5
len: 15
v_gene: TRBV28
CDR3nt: TGTGCCAGCAGTTTGCCGACAGGGGGCCGAGAGACCCAGTACTTC
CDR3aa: CASSLPTGGRETQYF

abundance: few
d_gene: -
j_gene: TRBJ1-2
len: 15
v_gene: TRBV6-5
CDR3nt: TGTGCCAGCAGTTACGGGACACCCATTAACTATGGCTACACCTTC
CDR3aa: CASSYGTPINYGYTF

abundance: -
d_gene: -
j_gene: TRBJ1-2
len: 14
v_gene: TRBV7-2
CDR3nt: TGTGCCAGCAGCTTAACCCATGGGTCCTATGGCTACACCTTC
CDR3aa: CASSLTHGSYGYTF

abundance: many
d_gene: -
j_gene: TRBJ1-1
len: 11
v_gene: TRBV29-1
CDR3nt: TGCAGCTTTCAGGGGAACACTGAAGCTTTCTTT
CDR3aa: CSFQGNTEAFF